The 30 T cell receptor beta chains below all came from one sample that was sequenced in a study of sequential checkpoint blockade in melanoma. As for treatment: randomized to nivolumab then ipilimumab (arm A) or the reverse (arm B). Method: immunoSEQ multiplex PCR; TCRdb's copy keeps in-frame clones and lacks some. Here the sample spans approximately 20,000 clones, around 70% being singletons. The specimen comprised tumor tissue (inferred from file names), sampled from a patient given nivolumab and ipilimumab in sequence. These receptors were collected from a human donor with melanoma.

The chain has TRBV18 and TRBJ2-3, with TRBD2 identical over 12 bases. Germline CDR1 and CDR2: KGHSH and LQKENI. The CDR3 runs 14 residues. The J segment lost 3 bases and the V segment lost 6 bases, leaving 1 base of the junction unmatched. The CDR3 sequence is CASSTSGGTDTQYF. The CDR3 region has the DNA TGTGCCAGCTCCACTAGCGGGGGGACAGATACGCAGTATTTT.

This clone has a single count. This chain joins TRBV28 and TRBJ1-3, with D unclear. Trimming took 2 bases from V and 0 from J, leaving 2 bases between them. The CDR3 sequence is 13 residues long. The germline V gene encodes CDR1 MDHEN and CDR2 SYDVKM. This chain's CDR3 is CASSLTSGNTIYF. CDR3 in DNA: TGTGCCAGCAGTTTAACCTCTGGAAACACCATATATTTT.

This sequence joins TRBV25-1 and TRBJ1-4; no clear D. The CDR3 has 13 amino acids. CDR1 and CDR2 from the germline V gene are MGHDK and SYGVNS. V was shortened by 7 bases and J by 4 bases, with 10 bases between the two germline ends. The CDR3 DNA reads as TGTGCCAGCATCGATCAGAGTAATGAAAAACTGTTTTTT. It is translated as CASIDQSNEKLFF.

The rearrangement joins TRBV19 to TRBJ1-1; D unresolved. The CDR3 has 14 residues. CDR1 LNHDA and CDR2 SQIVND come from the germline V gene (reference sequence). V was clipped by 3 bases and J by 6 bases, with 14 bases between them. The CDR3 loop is CASSIGSQSSEAFF. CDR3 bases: TGTGCCAGTAGTATCGGGTCCCAGTCTTCTGAAGCTTTCTTT.

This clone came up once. The CDR3 region is CASSGQQGASSYEQYF. CDR3 sequence (DNA): TGTGCCAGCAGCGGGCAACAGGGGGCCAGCTCCTACGAGCAGTACTTC. The gene calls are TRBV11-3 and TRBJ2-7, with 9 bases fitting TRBD1. The CDR3 extends over 16 amino acids. Germline assignment: CDR1 SGHNT and CDR2 YENEEA. The V segment lost 5 bases and the J segment 0 bases; nucleotides outside the gene matches: 8.

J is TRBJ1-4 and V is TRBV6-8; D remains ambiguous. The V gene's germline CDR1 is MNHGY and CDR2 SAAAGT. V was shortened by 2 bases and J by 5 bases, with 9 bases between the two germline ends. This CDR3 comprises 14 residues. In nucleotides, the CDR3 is TGTGCCAGCAGTTACGGCGGATTCAATGAAAAACTGTTTTTT. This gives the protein CASSYGGFNEKLFF.

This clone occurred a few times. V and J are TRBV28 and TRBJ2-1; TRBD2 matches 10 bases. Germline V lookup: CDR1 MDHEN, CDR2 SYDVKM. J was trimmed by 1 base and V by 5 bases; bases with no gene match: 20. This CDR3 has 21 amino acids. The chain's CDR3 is CASSLPPGLADPKASYNEQFF. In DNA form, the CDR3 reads TGTGCCAGCAGTCTACCGCCTGGACTAGCGGACCCCAAAGCTTCCTACAATGAGCAGTTCTTC.

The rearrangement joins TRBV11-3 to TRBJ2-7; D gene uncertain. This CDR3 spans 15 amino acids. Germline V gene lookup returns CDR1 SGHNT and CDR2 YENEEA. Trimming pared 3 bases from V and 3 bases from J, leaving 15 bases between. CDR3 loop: CASSLSGESFYEQYF. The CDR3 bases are TGTGCCAGCAGCTTGTCCGGAGAATCGTTCTACGAGCAGTACTTC.

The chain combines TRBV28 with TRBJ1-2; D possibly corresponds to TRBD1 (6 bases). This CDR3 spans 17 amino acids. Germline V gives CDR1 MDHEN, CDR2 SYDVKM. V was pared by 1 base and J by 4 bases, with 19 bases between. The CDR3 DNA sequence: TGTGCCAGCAGTTTATACTCATACGGGGGCCGTGTCTATGGCTACACCTTC. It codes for CASSLYSYGGRVYGYTF.

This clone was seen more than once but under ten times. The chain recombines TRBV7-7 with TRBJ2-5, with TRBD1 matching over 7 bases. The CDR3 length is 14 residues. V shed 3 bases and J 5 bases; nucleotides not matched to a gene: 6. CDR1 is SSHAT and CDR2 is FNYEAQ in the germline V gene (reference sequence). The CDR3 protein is CASSFNRGEETQYF. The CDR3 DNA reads TGTGCCAGCAGCTTCAACAGGGGCGAGGAGACCCAGTACTTC.

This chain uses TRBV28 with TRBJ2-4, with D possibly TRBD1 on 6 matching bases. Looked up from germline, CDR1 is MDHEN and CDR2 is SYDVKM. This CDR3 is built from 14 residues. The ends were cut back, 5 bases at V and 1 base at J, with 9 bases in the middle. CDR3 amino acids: CASSTGPAKNIQYF. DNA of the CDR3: TGTGCCAGCAGTACAGGGCCGGCCAAAAACATTCAGTACTTC.

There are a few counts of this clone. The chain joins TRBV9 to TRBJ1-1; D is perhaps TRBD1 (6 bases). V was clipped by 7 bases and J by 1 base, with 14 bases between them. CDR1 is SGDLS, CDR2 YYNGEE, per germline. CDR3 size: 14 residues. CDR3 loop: CASGRLQGNTEAFF. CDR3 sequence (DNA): TGTGCCAGCGGTAGACTACAGGGGAACACTGAAGCTTTCTTT. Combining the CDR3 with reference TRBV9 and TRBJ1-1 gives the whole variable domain DSGVTQTPKHLITATGQRVTLRCSPRSGDLSVYWYQQSLDQGLQFLIQYYNGEERAKGNILERFSAQQFPDLHSELNLSSLELGDSALYFCASGRLQGNTEAFFGQGTRLTVV.

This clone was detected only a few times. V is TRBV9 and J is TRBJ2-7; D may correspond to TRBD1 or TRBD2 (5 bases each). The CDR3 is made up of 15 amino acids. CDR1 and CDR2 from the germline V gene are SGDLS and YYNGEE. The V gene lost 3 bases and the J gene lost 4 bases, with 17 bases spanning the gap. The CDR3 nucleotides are TGTGCCAGCAGCGGTGGGACCGGGGCGATGTACGAGCAGTACTTC. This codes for CASSGGTGAMYEQYF.

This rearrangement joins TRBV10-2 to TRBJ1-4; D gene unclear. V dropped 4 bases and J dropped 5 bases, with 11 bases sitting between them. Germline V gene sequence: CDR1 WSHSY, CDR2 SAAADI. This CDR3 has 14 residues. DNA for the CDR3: TGCGCCAGCAGTGGTGGAGCTGGCAATGAAAAACTGTTTTTT. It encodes CASSGGAGNEKLFF.

The CDR3 here is CAWSGDRVGYGYTF. The CDR3 nucleotides are TGTGCCTGGAGCGGCGACAGGGTAGGATATGGCTACACCTTC. This sequence joins TRBV30 and TRBJ1-2; 7 bases agree with TRBD1. CDR3 size: 14 residues. Trimming cost V 3 bases and J 5 bases; bases outside gene matches: 9. The germline CDR1 and CDR2 sequences are GTSNPN and SVGIG (reference sequence).

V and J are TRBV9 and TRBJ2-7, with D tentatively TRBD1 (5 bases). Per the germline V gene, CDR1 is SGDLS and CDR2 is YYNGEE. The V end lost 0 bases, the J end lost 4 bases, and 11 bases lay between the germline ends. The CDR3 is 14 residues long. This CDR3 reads CASSVGQRLYEQYF. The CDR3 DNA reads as TGTGCCAGCAGCGTAGGACAGCGATTATACGAGCAGTACTTC.

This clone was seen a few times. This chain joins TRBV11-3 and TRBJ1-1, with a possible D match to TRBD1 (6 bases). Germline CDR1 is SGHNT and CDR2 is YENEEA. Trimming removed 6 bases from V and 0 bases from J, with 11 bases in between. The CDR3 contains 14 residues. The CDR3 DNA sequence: TGTGCCAGCAGGGGGGACATCTTGAACACTGAAGCTTTCTTT. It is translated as CASRGDILNTEAFF.

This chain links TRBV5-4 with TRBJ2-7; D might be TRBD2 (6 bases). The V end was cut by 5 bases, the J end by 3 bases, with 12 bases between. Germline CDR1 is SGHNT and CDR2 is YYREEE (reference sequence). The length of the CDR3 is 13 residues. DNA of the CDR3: TGTGCCAGCAGAAGGGACTCGTACTACGAGCAGTACTTC. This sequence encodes CASRRDSYYEQYF.

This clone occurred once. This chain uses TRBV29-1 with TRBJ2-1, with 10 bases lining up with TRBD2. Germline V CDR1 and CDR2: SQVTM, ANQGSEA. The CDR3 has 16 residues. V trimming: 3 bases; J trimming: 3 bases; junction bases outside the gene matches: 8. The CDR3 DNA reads TGCAGCGTTGAGAGGGCTAGCGGGAGCCGCTACAATGAGCAGTTCTTC. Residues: CSVERASGSRYNEQFF.

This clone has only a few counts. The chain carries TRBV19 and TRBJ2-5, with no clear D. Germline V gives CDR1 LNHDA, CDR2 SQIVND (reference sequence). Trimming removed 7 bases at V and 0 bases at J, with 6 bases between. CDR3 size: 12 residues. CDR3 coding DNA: TGTGCCAGTAATGGGGACCAAGAGACCCAGTACTTC. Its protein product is CASNGDQETQYF.

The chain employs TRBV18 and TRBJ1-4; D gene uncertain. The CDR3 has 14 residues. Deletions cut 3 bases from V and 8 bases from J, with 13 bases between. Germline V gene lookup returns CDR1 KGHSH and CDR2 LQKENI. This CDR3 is CASSPDEPREKLFF. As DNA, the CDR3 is TGTGCCAGCTCACCCGACGAGCCCCGAGAAAAACTGTTTTTT.

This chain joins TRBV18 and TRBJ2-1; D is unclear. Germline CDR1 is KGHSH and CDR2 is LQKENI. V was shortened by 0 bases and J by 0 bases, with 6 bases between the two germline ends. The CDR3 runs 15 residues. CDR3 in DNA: TGTGCCAGCTCACCACCGGGCAGCTCCTACAATGAGCAGTTCTTC. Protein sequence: CASSPPGSSYNEQFF.

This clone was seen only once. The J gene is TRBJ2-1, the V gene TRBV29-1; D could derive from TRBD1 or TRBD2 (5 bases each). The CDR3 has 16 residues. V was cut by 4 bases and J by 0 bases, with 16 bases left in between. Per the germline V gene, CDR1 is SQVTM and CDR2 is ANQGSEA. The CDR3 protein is CSVVVGEWSSYNEQFF. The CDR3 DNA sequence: TGCAGCGTTGTTGTGGGGGAGTGGAGCTCCTACAATGAGCAGTTCTTC.

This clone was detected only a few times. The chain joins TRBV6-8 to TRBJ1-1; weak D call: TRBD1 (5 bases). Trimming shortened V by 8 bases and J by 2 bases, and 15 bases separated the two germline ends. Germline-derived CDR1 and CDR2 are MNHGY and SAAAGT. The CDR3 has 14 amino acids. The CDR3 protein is CASENGAINTEAFF. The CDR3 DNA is TGTGCCAGCGAGAATGGGGCAATTAACACTGAAGCTTTCTTT.

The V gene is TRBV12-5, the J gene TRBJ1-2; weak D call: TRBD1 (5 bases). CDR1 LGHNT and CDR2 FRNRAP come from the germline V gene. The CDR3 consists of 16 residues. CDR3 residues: CASFRRGLEGLYGYTF. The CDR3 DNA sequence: TGTGCCAGCTTCCGGAGAGGTCTAGAGGGGCTTTATGGCTACACCTTC.

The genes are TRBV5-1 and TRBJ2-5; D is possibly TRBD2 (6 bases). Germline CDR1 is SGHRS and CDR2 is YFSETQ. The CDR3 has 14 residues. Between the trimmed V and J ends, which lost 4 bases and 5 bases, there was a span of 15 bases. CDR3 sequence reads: CASSSRGGGETQYF. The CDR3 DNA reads TGCGCCAGCAGCAGTAGGGGAGGAGGGGAGACCCAGTACTTC.

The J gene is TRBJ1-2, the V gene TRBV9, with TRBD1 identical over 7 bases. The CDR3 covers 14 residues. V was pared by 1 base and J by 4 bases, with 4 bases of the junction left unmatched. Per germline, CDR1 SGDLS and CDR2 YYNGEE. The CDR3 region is CASSVQGEGYGYTF. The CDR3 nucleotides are TGTGCCAGCAGCGTACAGGGGGAGGGCTATGGCTACACCTTC. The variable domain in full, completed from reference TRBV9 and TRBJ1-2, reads DSGVTQTPKHLITATGQRVTLRCSPRSGDLSVYWYQQSLDQGLQFLIQYYNGEERAKGNILERFSAQQFPDLHSELNLSSLELGDSALYFCASSVQGEGYGYTFGSGTRLTVV.

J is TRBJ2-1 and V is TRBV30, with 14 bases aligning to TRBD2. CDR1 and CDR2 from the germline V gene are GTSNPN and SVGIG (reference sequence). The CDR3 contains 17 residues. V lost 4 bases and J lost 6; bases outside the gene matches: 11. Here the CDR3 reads CAWISTSGRGEFNEQFF. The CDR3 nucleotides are TGTGCCTGGATCTCGACTAGCGGGAGGGGTGAATTCAATGAGCAGTTCTTC.

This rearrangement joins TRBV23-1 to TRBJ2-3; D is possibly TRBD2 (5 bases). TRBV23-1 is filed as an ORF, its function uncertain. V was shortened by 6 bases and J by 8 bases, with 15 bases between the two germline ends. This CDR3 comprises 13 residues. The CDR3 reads CASSTGREGTQYF. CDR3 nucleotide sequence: TGCGCCAGCAGCACGGGCCGCGAGGGTACGCAGTATTTT.

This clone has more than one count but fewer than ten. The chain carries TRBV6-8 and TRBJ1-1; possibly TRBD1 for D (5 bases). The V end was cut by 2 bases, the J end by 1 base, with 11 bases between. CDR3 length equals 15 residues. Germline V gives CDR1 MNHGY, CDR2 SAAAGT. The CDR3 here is CASSYRGQGNTEAFF. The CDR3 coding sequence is TGTGCCAGCAGTTACAGAGGGCAGGGGAACACTGAAGCTTTCTTT.